This TCR beta chain was identified during a study of blood T cell repertoires in COVID-19. Overall study: Acute and convalescent COVID-19 samples came from the United States, Italy and Spain. PBMCs, B-cell-depleted T cells, or T cells were the source of the cDNA or gDNA that made up the material.

The CDR3 runs 14 residues. The ends lost 3 bases at V and 5 bases at J; junction bases unmatched: 4. The germline gives CDR1 LGHDT, CDR2 YNNKEL (reference sequence). Some clones are missing from TCRdb's copy, which holds only in-frame ones; the method was immunoSEQ multiplex PCR. The table shows about 140,000 clones, with about 90% occurring only once. Sequenced: peripheral blood. The clonotype comes from a woman older than 75 with acute or convalescent COVID-19. The genes are TRBV3-1 (or the pseudogene TRBV3-2) and TRBJ2-5; 9 bases align to TRBD1. The CDR3 DNA reads TGTGCCAGCAGCCAGAGGGGACAGGGTGAGACCCAGTACTTC. Its protein product is CASSQRGQGETQYF.